The sequence of this TCR beta chain was determined in a study of CD8 T cells in Susac syndrome. An amount of RNA that ranged from roughly 0.45 to 1 ug was reverse transcribed with random hexamers. Multiplex immunoSEQ PCR targeted 54 Vbeta and 13 Jbeta TCR beta segments. TCRdb reprocessed the immunoSEQ multiplex PCR reads with MiXCR, giving one entry per CDR3 protein. The table records roughly 150,000 distinct CDR3 sequences, around 92% of them present only once. Controls matched for sex and age were healthy donors. In contrast to the negatively isolated CD8+ and CD4+ T cells, TEMRA cells were FACS-enriched. General study findings and limits: TCR sequencing and HLA analysis covered a relatively small number of individuals.

Concerning this clonotype itself: Its antigen is unidentified.

Germline-derived CDR1 and CDR2 are MNHEY and SMNVEV (reference sequence). V was clipped by 3 bases and J by 6 bases; unmatched bases: 3. The CDR3 totals 14 residues. The chain couples TRBV27 to TRBJ1-5; 9 nucleotides agree with TRBD1. This clonotype originated in a human donor in good health. Sequenced material: CD4+ T cells from PBMCs. CDR3 region: CASSLDRGGQPQHF. The CDR3 region has the DNA TGTGCCAGCAGTTTGGACAGGGGCGGTCAGCCCCAGCATTTT.